One and the same sample provided the 10 T cell receptor beta chains below, sequenced in a study of T-cell memory formation after mild COVID-19. TCRdb processed the 5' RACE reads anew with MiXCR; each CDR3 protein has one entry. The sample gives hundreds of thousands of distinct CDR3 sequences, roughly 25% of which show up once; roughly an eighth is in the top ten. Sequenced sample: PBMCs or a T cell subset sorted from them (not recorded which). These TCRs come from an adult woman who had mild COVID-19 (a few samples of this study predate the infection). Cell type and time point are not known.

This clonotype was seen only a few times. The chain links TRBV12-3 or TRBV12-4 to TRBJ2-2; no clear D gene. Trimming stripped 6 bases from V and 4 bases from J, with 15 bases between. This CDR3 is 15 amino acids long. The CDR3 nucleotides are TGTGCCAGCAGAATCCAAACTCCCGGCACCGGGGAGCTGTTTTTT. Protein product: CASRIQTPGTGELFF.

V is TRBV5-1 and J is TRBJ2-7; either TRBD1 or TRBD2 may supply D (5 bases each). Germline CDR1 SGHRS, CDR2 YFSETQ. The CDR3 is made up of 15 amino acids. Trimming shortened V by 4 bases and J by 3 bases, and 17 bases separated the two germline ends. The chain's CDR3 is CASSPGPSEFYEQYF. The CDR3 DNA follows: TGCGCCAGCAGCCCGGGACCGTCAGAATTCTACGAGCAGTACTTC.

There are many counts of this clonotype. The gene calls are TRBV15 and TRBJ2-7; D not certain. The CDR3 runs to 14 residues. V lost 0 bases and J lost 3, with 9 bases in between. CDR1 and CDR2 from the germline V gene are LNHNV and YYDKDF (reference sequence). CDR3 DNA: TGTGCCACCAGCAGAGATCTGGGTCTCTACGAGCAGTACTTC. Residues: CATSRDLGLYEQYF.

A note on this clonotype: At one end the junction does not follow the germline gene, possibly because of a read error. The chain recombines TRBV18 with TRBJ2-7; 7 positions match TRBD2. The germline V gene has CDR1 KGHSH and CDR2 LQKENI. This CDR3 has 16 amino acids. Here the CDR3 reads CASSPSTSAVRHEQYF. CDR3 in DNA: TGTGCCAGCTCACCGTCAACTAGCGCGGTCAGGCACGAGCAGTACTTT. The full variable domain, its missing parts supplied by reference TRBV18 and TRBJ2-7, is NAGVMQNPRHLVRRRGQEARLRCSPMKGHSHVYWYRQLPEEGLKFMVYLQKENIIDESGMPKERFSAEFPKEGPSILRIQQVVRGDSAAYFCASSPSTSAVRHEQYFGPGTRLTVT.

V and J are TRBV7-9 and TRBJ2-1; the D is unclear. The CDR3 is 17 residues long. Germline V CDR1 and CDR2: SEHNR, FQNEAQ (reference sequence). V was trimmed by 2 bases and J by 4 bases, leaving 18 bases between them. DNA of the CDR3: TGTGCCAGCAGCTTACCCCAGGCGCTGAACTCATACAATGAGCAGTTCTTC. It is translated as CASSLPQALNSYNEQFF.

This clonotype was counted a few times. This chain links TRBV4-3 with TRBJ2-7; TRBD2 matches 9 bases. CDR1 is LGHNA, CDR2 YSLEER, per germline. CDR3 length equals 15 residues. Losses at the gene ends were 1 base for V and 3 bases for J; bases not matched to a gene: 4. The DNA of the CDR3 is TGCGCCAGCAGCCAAGTCGGTAGCGGGAGCTACGAGCAGTACTTC. It is translated as CASSQVGSGSYEQYF.

The genes are TRBV7-3 and TRBJ2-7, with D hard to call. The CDR3 is made up of 13 amino acids. V was shortened by 3 bases and J by 2 bases, with 8 bases between the two germline ends. Germline-derived CDR1 and CDR2 are SGHTA and FQGTGA. CDR3: CASSFGETYEQYF. The CDR3 nucleotides are TGTGCCAGCAGCTTCGGCGAGACCTACGAGCAGTACTTC.

This clonotype has more than one count but fewer than ten. The rearrangement joins TRBV20-1 to TRBJ2-5; weak D call: TRBD2 (7 bases). Trimming stripped 5 bases from V and 0 bases from J, with 13 bases between. The CDR3 is made up of 14 amino acids. Germline V lookup: CDR1 DFQATT, CDR2 SNEGSKA (reference sequence). CDR3: CSAGKGGYQETQYF. CDR3 nucleotides: TGCAGTGCTGGGAAGGGGGGGTACCAAGAGACCCAGTACTTC.

This clonotype was observed a few times. The chain is built from TRBV7-3 and TRBJ1-1, with D possibly matching TRBD1 (5 bases). The CDR3 extends over 15 amino acids. Per the germline V gene, CDR1 is SGHTA and CDR2 is FQGTGA. The V and J ends lost 5 bases and 3 bases respectively, with 16 bases between them. The CDR3 DNA reads as TGTGCCAGCAGCCTCCGTAGGGTAGGGGACACTGAAGCTTTCTTT. Translating gives CASSLRRVGDTEAFF.

This clonotype has a handful of counts. V and J are TRBV12-3 or TRBV12-4 and TRBJ1-2; D possibly corresponds to TRBD1 (6 bases). The CDR3 runs to 15 residues. Between the trimmed V and J ends, which lost 5 bases and 4 bases, there was a span of 17 bases. The CDR3, as DNA: TGTGCCAGCAGTCCATCCCCGACAGGCTTCTATGGCTACACCTTC. Its translation: CASSPSPTGFYGYTF.